This passage covers 10 T cell receptor beta chains from one sample sequenced in a study of OX40 agonist ivuxolimab in advanced cancers. TCRdb's table, derived via immunoSEQ multiplex PCR, lists solely in-frame clones and lacks some. The sample gives approximately 80,000 clones, around 85% of which show up once; less than 4.5% is in the top ten. The material was CD4+ or CD8+ T cells sorted from blood, obtained in a trial of the OX40 agonist ivuxolimab. The receptor source for this set is an adult with an advanced solid tumor such as melanoma, head and neck, liver or kidney cancer.

This clone has a single count. The chain joins TRBV6-5 to TRBJ2-7, with 7 bases that match TRBD1. Unmatched junction bases numbered 9, after V lost 5 bases and J lost 2 bases. The CDR3 is 15 amino acids. The germline V gene has CDR1 MNHEY and CDR2 SVGAGI. CDR3 loop: CASSLDPGTAYEQYF. CDR3 bases: TGTGCCAGCAGTCTGGACCCCGGGACAGCCTACGAGCAGTACTTC.

The V and J genes are TRBV14 and TRBJ2-3; 8 bases are shared with TRBD2. The CDR3 covers 16 residues. The V gene's germline CDR1 is SGHDN and CDR2 FVKESK. V lost 2 bases to trimming and J lost 8 bases; unmatched junction nucleotides: 12. The CDR3 loop reads CASSQPVTSASPTQYF. CDR3 nucleotide sequence: TGTGCCAGCAGCCAACCCGTGACTAGCGCCTCACCTACGCAGTATTTT.

The chain uses TRBV7-2 and TRBJ2-1, with D maybe TRBD1 (5 bases). The CDR3 consists of 15 residues. Germline V gene lookup returns CDR1 SGHTA and CDR2 FQGNSA. Trimming removed 8 bases from V and 2 bases from J, with 16 bases in between. CDR3 bases: TGTGCCAGCCAATCGGTGGCGACAGCCTACAATGAGCAGTTCTTC. Protein product: CASQSVATAYNEQFF.

V usage is TRBV14 and J usage is TRBJ2-7, with D maybe TRBD1 (6 bases). V was cut by 0 bases and J by 5 bases, with 20 bases left in between. Germline values: CDR1 SGHDN, CDR2 FVKESK. The CDR3 spans 17 residues. The CDR3 DNA sequence: TGTGCCAGCAGCCAAGAACCCCACCCCCAGGGGTACAACGAGCAGTACTTC. Its translation is CASSQEPHPQGYNEQYF. Full variable domain (remainder filled in from reference TRBV14 and TRBJ2-7): EAGVTQFPSHSVIEKGQTVTLRCDPISGHDNLYWYRRVMGKEIKFLLHFVKESKQDESGMPNNRFLAERTGGTYSTLKVQPAELEDSGVYFCASSQEPHPQGYNEQYFGPGTRLTVT.

V and J are TRBV4-1 and TRBJ2-3; D is possibly TRBD2 (5 bases). CDR1 and CDR2 (germline): MGHRA, YSYEKL. Trimming shortened V by 1 base and J by 2 bases, and 7 bases separated the two germline ends. The CDR3 loop spans 14 amino acids. DNA of the CDR3: TGCGCCAGCAGCCAAGCGGAGGCCACAGATACGCAGTATTTT. It translates to CASSQAEATDTQYF.

The chain is built from TRBV4-3 and TRBJ1-1, with a tentative D call TRBD1 (5 bases). Trimming removed 0 bases from V and 3 bases from J, with 8 bases in between. This CDR3 comprises 14 residues. Germline CDR1 and CDR2: LGHNA and YSLEER. CDR3 bases: TGCGCCAGCAGCCAAGACCGAGGGGACACTGAAGCTTTCTTT. This sequence encodes CASSQDRGDTEAFF.

The chain has TRBV28 and TRBJ2-7, with TRBD2 matching over 14 bases. Germline loops: CDR1 MDHEN, CDR2 SYDVKM. The CDR3 sequence is 16 residues long. Trimming took 6 bases from V and 3 from J; bases not matched to a gene: 7. CDR3: CASRGTGTSGSYEQYF. The CDR3 nucleotides read TGTGCCAGCAGAGGAACCGGGACTAGCGGGAGCTACGAGCAGTACTTC.

The chain carries TRBV5-1 and TRBJ2-7, with TRBD1 identical over 11 bases. The CDR3 runs 14 residues. The germline V gene encodes CDR1 SGHRS and CDR2 YFSETQ. V dropped 3 bases and J dropped 7; count of bases not matched to a gene: 6. DNA of the CDR3: TGCGCCAGCAGCTGGGGACAGGGGGGTGGGGAGCAGTACTTC. Protein sequence: CASSWGQGGGEQYF.

The J gene is TRBJ2-2, the V gene TRBV7-3; 12 nucleotides agree with TRBD2. J gave up 5 bases and V 5 bases, and 6 bases lay outside the gene matches. CDR1 SGHTA and CDR2 FQGTGA come from the germline V gene. There are 16 residues in the CDR3. CDR3: CASSNPGLAGTGELFF. The CDR3 DNA is TGTGCCAGCAGCAATCCGGGACTAGCGGGTACCGGGGAGCTGTTTTTT.

This CDR3 is CSAYNEQFF. Written as DNA, the CDR3 is TGCAGTGCGTACAATGAGCAGTTCTTC. V usage is TRBV20-1 and J usage is TRBJ2-1; D gene uncertain. The V end lost 6 bases, the J end lost 4 bases, and 1 base lay between the germline ends. CDR1 and CDR2 from the germline V gene are DFQATT and SNEGSKA (reference sequence). The length of the CDR3 is 9 residues.